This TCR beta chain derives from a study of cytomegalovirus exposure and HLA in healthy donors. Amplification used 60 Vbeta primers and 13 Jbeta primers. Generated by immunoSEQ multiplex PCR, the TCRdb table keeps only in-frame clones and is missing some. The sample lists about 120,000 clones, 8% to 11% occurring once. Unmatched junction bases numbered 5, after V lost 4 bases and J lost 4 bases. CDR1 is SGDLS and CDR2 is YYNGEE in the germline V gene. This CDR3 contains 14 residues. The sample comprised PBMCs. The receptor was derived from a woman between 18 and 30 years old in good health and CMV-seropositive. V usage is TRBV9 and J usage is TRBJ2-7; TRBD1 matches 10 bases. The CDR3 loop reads CASSSGQGDYEQYF. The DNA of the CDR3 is TGTGCCAGCAGCTCAGGACAGGGGGATTACGAGCAGTACTTC.